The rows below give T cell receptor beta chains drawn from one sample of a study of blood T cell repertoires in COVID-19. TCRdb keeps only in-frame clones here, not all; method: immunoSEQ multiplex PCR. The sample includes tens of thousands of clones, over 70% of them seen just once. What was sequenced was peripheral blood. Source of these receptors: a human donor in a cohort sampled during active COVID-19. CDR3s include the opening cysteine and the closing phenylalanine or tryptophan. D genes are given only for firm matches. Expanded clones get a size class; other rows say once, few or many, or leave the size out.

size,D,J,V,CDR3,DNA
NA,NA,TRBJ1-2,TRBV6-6,CASSYRQGSYGYTF,TGTGCCAGCAGTTACAGGCAGGGCTCTTATGGCTACACCTTC
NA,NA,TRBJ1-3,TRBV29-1,CSVEGQLDGNTIYF,TGCAGCGTTGAAGGACAGCTGGATGGAAACACCATATATTTT
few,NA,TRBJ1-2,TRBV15,CATSRQGRDGYTF,TGTGCCACCAGCAGACAGGGAAGGGATGGCTACACCTTC
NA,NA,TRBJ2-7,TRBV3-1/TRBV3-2,CASSQGSSEQYF,TGTGCCAGCAGCCAAGGTTCGTCCGAGCAGTACTTC
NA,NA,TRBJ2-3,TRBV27,CASSLYGLRGDTQYF,TGTGCCAGCAGTTTATACGGATTAAGGGGAGATACGCAGTATTTT
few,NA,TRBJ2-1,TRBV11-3,CASSHGVGQAQLF,TGTGCCAGCAGCCACGGGGTAGGCCAGGCCCAGCTCTTC
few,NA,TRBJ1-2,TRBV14,CASSQAGDLYGYTF,TGTGCCAGCAGCCAAGCAGGGGACCTCTATGGCTACACCTTC
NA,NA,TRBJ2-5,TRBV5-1,CASSLGRSNQETQYF,TGCGCCAGCAGCTTGGGACGGAGTAACCAAGAGACCCAGTACTTC
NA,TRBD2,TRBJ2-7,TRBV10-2,CASTLTSGVSSYEQYF,TGCGCCAGCACCCTGACTAGCGGGGTTAGCTCCTACGAGCAGTACTTC
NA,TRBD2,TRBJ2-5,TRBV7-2,CASSLQSGVQETQYF,TGTGCCAGCAGCCTCCAAAGCGGGGTACAAGAGACCCAGTACTTC
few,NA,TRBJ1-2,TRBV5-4,CASSPAGEFYGYTF,TGTGCCAGCAGCCCCGCGGGGGAATTCTATGGCTACACCTTC
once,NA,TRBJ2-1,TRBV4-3,CASSQDRTGSYNEQFF,TGCGCCAGCAGCCAAGATAGGACGGGGTCCTACAATGAGCAGTTCTTC
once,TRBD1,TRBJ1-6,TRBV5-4,CASSTRGQGVSSPLHF,TGTGCCAGCAGCACCCGCGGACAGGGGGTATCCTCACCCCTCCACTTT
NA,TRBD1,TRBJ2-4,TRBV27,CASSSSVRGNRIQYF,TGTGCCAGCAGTTCCTCCGTCAGGGGGAATCGCATTCAGTACTTC
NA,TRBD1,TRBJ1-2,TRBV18,CASSPGDRGLLVYGYTF,TGTGCCAGCTCACCTGGGGACAGGGGGCTCTTAGTTTATGGCTACACCTTC
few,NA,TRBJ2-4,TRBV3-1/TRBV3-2,CASSQDGPINIQYF,TGTGCCAGCAGCCAAGATGGCCCGATAAACATTCAGTACTTC
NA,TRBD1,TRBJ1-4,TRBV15,CATSRKNRPGQGFGNEKLFF,TGTGCCACCAGCAGAAAAAACCGACCGGGACAGGGGTTCGGCAATGAAAAACTGTTTTTT
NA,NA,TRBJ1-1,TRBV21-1,CASSQEGWNTEAFF,TGTGCCAGCAGCCAGGAGGGGTGGAACACTGAAGCTTTCTTT
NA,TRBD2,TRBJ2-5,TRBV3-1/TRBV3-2,CASSHYGTSGEETQYF,TGTGCCAGCAGCCACTACGGGACTAGCGGAGAAGAGACCCAGTACTTC
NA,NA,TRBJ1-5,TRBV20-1,CSASGRVNQPQHF,TGCAGTGCTAGTGGCCGGGTCAATCAGCCCCAGCATTTT
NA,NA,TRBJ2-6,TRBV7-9,CASSLVPQLVGANVLTF,TGTGCCAGCAGCTTAGTACCGCAGTTGGTTGGGGCCAACGTCCTGACTTTC
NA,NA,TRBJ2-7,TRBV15,CATSREQGTGEQYF,TGTGCCACCAGCAGAGAACAGGGCACGGGCGAGCAGTACTTC
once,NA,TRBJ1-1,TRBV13,CASSLAGANTEAFF,TGTGCCAGCAGCTTAGCAGGGGCGAACACTGAAGCTTTCTTT
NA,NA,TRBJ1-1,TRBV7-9,CASSRGQNTEAFF,TGTGCCAGCAGCCGGGGACAGAACACTGAAGCTTTCTTT
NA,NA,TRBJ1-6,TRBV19,CASSIDRGFDSPLHF,TGTGCCAGTAGTATAGACAGGGGTTTTGATTCACCCCTCCACTTT
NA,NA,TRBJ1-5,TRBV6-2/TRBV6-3,CASSYVPGTLNQPQHF,TGTGCCAGCAGTTATGTCCCCGGGACACTTAATCAGCCCCAGCATTTT
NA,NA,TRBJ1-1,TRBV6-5,CASSYSGRKVNTEAFF,TGTGCCAGCAGTTACTCGGGCAGAAAGGTGAACACTGAAGCTTTCTTT
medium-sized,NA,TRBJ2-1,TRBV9,CASSVVGAGTTYNEQFF,TGTGCCAGCAGCGTAGTCGGGGCGGGGACGACCTACAATGAGCAGTTCTTC
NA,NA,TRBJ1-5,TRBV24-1,CATRSREGNQPQHF,TGTGCCACCAGGTCGCGAGAAGGCAATCAGCCCCAGCATTTT
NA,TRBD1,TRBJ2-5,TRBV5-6,CASSFIGTGVETQYF,TGTGCCAGCAGCTTTATAGGGACAGGGGTTGAGACCCAGTACTTC
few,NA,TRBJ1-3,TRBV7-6,CASSPGSGNTIYF,TGTGCCAGCAGCCCAGGCTCTGGAAACACCATATATTTT
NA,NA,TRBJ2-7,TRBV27,CASSHRHAGYEQYF,TGTGCCAGCAGCCACCGTCACGCGGGCTACGAGCAGTACTTC
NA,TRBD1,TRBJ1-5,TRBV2,CASRGQLLSNQPQHF,TGTGCCAGCAGGGGACAGCTACTTAGCAATCAGCCCCAGCATTTT
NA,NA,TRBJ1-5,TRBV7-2,CASSAGRGSNQPQHF,TGTGCCAGCAGCGCCGGGAGGGGGAGCAATCAGCCCCAGCATTTT
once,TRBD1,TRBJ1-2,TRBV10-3,CAISESTGGDYGYTF,TGTGCCATCAGTGAGTCTACAGGGGGGGACTATGGCTACACCTTC
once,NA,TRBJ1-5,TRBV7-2,CASSRIQGQGGAQHF,TGTGCCAGCAGTAGAATTCAGGGGCAAGGTGGGGCCCAGCATTTT
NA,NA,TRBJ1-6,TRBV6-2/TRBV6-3,CASSRGRDSPLHF,TGTGCCAGCAGCCGGGGCAGGGATTCACCCCTCCACTTT
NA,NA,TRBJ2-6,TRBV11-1,CASSFGRLPGANVLTF,TGTGCCAGCAGCTTCGGTCGGTTGCCCGGGGCCAACGTCCTGACTTTC
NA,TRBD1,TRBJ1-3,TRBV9,CASSVDRGRSSGNTIYF,TGTGCCAGCAGTGTTGACAGGGGTCGAAGCTCTGGAAACACCATATATTTT
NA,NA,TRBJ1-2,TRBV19,CASSIVEDYGYTF,TGTGCCAGTAGTATTGTCGAGGACTATGGCTACACCTTC
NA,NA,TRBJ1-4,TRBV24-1,CATSDTDSSNEKLFF,TGTGCCACCAGTGATACTGACAGTTCCAATGAAAAACTGTTTTTT
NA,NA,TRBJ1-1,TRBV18,CASSPSRFTEAFF,TGTGCCAGCTCACCGAGCAGGTTCACTGAAGCTTTCTTT
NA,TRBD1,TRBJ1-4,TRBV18,CASSEGPGTGSIEKLFF,TGTGCCAGCTCAGAAGGTCCCGGGACAGGGAGTATTGAAAAACTGTTTTTT
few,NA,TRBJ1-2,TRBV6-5,CASRPHSGQNYGYTF,TGTGCCAGCAGACCCCACTCAGGACAGAACTATGGCTACACCTTC
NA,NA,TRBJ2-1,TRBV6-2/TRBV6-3,CASSSTEANEQFF,TGTGCCAGCAGCAGCACGGAGGCCAATGAGCAGTTCTTC
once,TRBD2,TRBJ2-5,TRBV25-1,CASRLSGGAQTQYF,TGTGCCAGCAGATTGAGCGGGGGGGCGCAGACCCAGTACTTC
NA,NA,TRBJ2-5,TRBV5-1,CASSLASDQETQYF,TGCGCCAGCAGCTTGGCTTCAGACCAAGAGACCCAGTACTTC
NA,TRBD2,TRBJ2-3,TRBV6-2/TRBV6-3,CASSRGMGTSGVRGTDTQYF,TGTGCCAGCAGTAGGGGAATGGGGACTAGCGGGGTTCGCGGCACAGATACGCAGTATTTT
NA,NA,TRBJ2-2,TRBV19,CASSIATPANTGELFF,TGTGCCAGTAGTATAGCGACACCAGCGAACACCGGGGAGCTGTTTTTT
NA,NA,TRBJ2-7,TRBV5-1,CASSAEGDEQYF,TGCGCCAGCAGCGCTGAGGGGGACGAGCAGTACTTC
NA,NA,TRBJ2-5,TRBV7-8,CASSLALAGVETQYF,TGTGCCAGCAGCTTAGCGCTGGCAGGGGTAGAGACCCAGTACTTC
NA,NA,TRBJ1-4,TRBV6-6,CASSYFSGEKLFF,TGTGCCAGCAGTTACTTCTCGGGGGAAAAACTGTTTTTT
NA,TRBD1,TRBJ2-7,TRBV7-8,CASSSDRGRGTGPSYEQYF,TGTGCCAGCAGCTCAGATAGAGGCCGAGGGACAGGGCCATCCTACGAGCAGTACTTC
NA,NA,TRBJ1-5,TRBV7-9,CASSGQNSNQPQHF,TGTGCCAGCAGTGGTCAGAATAGCAATCAGCCCCAGCATTTT
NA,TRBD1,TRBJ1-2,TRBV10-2,CASSESDRGPYGYTF,TGCGCCAGCAGTGAGTCAGACAGGGGGCCCTATGGCTACACCTTC